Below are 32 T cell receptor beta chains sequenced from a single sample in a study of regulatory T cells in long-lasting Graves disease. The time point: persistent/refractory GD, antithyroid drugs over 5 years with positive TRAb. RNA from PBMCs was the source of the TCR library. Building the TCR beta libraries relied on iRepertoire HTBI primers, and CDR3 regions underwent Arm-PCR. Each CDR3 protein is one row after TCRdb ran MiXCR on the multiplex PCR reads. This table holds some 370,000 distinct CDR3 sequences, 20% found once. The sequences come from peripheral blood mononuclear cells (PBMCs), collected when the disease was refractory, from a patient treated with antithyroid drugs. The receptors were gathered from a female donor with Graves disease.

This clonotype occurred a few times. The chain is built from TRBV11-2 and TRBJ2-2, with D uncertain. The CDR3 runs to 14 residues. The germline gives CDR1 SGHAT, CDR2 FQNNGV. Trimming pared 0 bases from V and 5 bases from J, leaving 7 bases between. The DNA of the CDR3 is TGTGCCAGCAGCTTAGATCCGGAGACCGGGGAGCTGTTTTTT. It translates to CASSLDPETGELFF.

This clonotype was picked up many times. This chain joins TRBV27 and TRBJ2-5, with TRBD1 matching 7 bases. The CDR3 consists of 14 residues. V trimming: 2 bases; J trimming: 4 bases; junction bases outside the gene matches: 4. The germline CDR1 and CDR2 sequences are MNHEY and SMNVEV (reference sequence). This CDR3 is CASSLKGGRETQYF. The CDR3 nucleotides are TGTGCCAGCAGTTTAAAAGGGGGCAGAGAGACCCAGTACTTC.

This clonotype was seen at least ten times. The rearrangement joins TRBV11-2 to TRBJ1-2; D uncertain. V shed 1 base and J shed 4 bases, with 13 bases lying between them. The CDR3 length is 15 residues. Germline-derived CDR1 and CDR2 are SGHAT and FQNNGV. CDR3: CASSLGVNWVYGYTF. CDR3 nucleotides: TGTGCCAGCAGCTTAGGGGTGAATTGGGTCTATGGCTACACCTTC.

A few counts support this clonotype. In DNA form, the CDR3 reads TGTGCCAGCAGTGAATCCGACCACGGGCCTTTGGAGGGGAGGATGAACACTGAAGCTTTCTTT. It translates to CASSESDHGPLEGRMNTEAFF. The rearrangement uses TRBV2 and TRBJ1-1; possibly TRBD1 for D (5 bases). Trimming took off 2 bases at V and 0 bases at J, with 28 bases between the two ends. CDR3 length: 21 amino acids. Germline V CDR1 and CDR2: SNHLY, FYNNEI.

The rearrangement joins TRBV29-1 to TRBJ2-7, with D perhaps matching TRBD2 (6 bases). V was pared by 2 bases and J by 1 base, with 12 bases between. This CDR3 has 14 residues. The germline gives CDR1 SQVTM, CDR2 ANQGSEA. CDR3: CSVELAGRSYEQYF. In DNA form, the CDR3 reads TGCAGCGTTGAACTCGCGGGACGGTCCTACGAGCAGTACTTC.

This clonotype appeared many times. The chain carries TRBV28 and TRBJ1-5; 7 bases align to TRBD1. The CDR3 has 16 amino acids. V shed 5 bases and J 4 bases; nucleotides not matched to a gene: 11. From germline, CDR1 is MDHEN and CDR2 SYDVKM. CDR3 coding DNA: TGTGCCAGCAGTCAAGGGGACAGTCTATTGAATCAGCCCCAGCATTTT. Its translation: CASSQGDSLLNQPQHF.

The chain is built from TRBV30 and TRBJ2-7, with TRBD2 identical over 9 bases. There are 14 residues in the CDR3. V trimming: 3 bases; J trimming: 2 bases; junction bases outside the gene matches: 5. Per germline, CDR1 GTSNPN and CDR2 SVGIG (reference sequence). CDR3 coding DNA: TGTGCCTGGAGCGACGGACTAGCGCCCTACGAGCAGTACTTC. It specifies CAWSDGLAPYEQYF.

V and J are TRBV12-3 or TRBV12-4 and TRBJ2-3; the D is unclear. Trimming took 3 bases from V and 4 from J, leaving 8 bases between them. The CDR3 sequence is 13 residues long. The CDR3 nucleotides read TGTGCCAGCAGTTTGAGTGTCCCAGATACGCAGTATTTT. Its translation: CASSLSVPDTQYF.

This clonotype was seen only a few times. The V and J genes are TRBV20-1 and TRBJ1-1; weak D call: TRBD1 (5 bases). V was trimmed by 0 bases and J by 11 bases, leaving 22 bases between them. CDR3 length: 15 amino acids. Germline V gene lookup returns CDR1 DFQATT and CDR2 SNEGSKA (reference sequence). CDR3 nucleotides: TGCAGTGCTAGAGATCCGACCGGGACCCGGGACGGGGCTTTCTTT. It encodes CSARDPTGTRDGAFF.

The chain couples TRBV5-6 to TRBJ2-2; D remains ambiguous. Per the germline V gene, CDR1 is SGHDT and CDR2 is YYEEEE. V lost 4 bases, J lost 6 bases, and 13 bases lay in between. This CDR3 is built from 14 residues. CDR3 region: CASSRTRRAGELFF. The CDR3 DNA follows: TGTGCCAGCAGCAGGACCAGGCGAGCCGGGGAGCTGTTTTTT.

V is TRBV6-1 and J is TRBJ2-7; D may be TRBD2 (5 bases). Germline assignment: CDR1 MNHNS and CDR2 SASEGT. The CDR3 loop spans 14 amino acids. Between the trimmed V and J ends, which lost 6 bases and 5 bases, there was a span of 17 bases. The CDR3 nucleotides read TGTGCCAGCAGAAAGGAGACTACCGCGAACGAGCAGTACTTC. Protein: CASRKETTANEQYF.

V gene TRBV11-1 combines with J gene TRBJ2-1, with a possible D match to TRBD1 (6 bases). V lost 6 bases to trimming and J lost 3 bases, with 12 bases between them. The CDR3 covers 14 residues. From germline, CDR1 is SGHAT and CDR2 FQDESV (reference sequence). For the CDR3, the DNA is TGTGCCAGCAGGAGGGTAGGGGGCTACAATGAGCAGTTCTTC. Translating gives CASRRVGGYNEQFF.

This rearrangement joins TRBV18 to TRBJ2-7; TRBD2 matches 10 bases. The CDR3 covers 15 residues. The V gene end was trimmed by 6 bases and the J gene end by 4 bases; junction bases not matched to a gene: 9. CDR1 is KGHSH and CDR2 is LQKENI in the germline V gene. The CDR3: CASSPTSGARYEQYF. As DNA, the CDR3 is TGTGCCAGCTCTCCCACTAGCGGGGCGCGGTACGAGCAGTACTTC. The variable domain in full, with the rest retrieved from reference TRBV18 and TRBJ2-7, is NAGVMQNPRHLVRRRGQEARLRCSPMKGHSHVYWYRQLPEEGLKFMVYLQKENIIDESGMPKERFSAEFPKEGPSILRIQQVVRGDSAAYFCASSPTSGARYEQYFGPGTRLTVT.

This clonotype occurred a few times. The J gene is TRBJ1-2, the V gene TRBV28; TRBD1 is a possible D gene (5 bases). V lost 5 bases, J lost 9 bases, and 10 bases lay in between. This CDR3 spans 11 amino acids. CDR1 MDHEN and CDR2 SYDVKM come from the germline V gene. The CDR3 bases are TGTGCCAGCAGTCTCCAGGGTCGCTACACCTTC. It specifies CASSLQGRYTF.

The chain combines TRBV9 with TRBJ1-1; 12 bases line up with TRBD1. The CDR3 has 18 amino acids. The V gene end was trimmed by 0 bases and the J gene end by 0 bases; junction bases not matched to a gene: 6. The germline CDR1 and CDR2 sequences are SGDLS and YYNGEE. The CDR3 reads CASSVGGQGARVNTEAFF. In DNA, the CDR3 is TGTGCCAGCAGCGTAGGGGGACAGGGGGCGAGGGTGAACACTGAAGCTTTCTTT.

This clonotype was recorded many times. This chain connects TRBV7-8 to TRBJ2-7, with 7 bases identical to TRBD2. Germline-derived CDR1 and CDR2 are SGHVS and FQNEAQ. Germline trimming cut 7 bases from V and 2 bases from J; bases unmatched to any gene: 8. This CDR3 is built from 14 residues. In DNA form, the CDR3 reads TGTGCCAGCACCGCGACTAGCACCCCCTACGAGCAGTACTTC. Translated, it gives CASTATSTPYEQYF.

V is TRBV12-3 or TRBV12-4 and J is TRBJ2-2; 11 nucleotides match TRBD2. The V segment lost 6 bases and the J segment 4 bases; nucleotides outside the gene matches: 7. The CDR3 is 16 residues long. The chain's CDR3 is CASRPTSGSFTGELFF. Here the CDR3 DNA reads TGTGCCAGCAGACCCACTAGCGGGAGTTTCACCGGGGAGCTGTTTTTT.

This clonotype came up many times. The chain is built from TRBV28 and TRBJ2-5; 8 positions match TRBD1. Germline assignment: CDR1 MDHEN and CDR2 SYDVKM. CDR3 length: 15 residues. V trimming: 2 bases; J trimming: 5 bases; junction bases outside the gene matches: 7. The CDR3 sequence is CASSLGRGLEETQYF. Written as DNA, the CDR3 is TGTGCCAGCAGTTTAGGCAGGGGGCTGGAGGAGACCCAGTACTTC.

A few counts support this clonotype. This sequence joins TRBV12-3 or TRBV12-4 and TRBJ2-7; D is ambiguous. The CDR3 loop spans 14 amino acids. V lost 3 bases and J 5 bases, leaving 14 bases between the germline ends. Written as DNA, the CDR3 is TGTGCCAGCAGTTTCCCAACATCGTCCCACGAGCAGTACTTC. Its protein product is CASSFPTSSHEQYF.

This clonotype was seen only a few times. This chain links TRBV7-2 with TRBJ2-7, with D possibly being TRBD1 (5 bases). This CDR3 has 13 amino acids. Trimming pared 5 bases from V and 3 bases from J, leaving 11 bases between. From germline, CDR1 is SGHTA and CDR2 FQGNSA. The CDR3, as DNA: TGTGCCAGCAGCGGTAACAGGAACTACGAGCAGTACTTC. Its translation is CASSGNRNYEQYF.

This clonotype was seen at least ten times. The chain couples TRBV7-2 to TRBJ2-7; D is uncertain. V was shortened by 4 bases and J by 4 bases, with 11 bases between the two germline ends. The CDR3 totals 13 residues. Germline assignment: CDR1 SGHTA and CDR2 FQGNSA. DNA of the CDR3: TGTGCCAGCAGCTCAACGAGCCTTTACGAGCAGTACTTC. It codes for CASSSTSLYEQYF. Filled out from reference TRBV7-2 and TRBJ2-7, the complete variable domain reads GAGVSQSPSNKVTEKGKDVELRCDPISGHTALYWYRQSLGQGLEFLIYFQGNSAPDKSGLPSDRFSAERTGGSVSTLTIQRTQQEDSAVYLCASSSTSLYEQYFGPGTRLTVT.

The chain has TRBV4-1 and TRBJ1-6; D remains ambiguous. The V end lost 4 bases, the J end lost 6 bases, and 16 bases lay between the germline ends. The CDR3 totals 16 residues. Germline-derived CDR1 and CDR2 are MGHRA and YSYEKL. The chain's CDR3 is CASSRNTVTSNSPLHF. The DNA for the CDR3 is TGCGCCAGCAGCCGCAATACAGTTACCTCTAATTCACCCCTCCACTTT.

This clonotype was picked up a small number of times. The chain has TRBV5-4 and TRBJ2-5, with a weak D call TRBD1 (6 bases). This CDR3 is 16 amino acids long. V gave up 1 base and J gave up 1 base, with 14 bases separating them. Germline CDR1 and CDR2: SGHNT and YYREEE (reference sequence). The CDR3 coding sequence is TGTGCCAGCAGCTTGAGAGGAGTCAGGGGCCAAGAGACCCAGTACTTC. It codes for CASSLRGVRGQETQYF.

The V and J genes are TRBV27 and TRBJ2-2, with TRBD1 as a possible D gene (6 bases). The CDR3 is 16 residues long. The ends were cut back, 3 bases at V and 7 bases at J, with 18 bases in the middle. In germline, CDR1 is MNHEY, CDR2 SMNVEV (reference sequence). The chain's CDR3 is CASSLGPGAQGGELFF. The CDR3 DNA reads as TGTGCCAGCAGTTTGGGGCCAGGGGCCCAGGGCGGGGAGCTGTTTTTT.

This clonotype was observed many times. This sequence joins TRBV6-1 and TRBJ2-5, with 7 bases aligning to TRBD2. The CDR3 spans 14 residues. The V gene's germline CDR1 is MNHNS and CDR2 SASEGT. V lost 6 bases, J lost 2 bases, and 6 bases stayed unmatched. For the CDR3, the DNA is TGTGCCAGCAGACCTAGCGGTGGGCAAGAGACCCAGTACTTC. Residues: CASRPSGGQETQYF.

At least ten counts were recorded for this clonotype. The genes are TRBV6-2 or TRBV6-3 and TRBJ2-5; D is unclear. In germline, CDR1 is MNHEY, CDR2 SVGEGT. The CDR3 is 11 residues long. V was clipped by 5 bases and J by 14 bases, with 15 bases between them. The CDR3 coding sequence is TGTGCCAGCAGTCAACCGGGCCAGTTATACTTC. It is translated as CASSQPGQLYF.

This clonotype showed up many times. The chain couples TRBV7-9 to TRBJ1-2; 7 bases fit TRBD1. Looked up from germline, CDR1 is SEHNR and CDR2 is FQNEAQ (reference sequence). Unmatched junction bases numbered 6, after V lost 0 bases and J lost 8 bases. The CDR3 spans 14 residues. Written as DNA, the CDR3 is TGTGCCAGCAGCTTAGCACGGACAGGATCCGGCTACACCTTC. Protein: CASSLARTGSGYTF.

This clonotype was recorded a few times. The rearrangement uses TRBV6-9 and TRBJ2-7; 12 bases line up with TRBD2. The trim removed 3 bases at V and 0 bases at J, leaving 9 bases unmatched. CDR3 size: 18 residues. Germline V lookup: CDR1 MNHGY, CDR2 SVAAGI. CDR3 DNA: TGTGCCAGCAGTTACATGGCTAGCGGGAGGGATTTCTCCTACGAGCAGTACTTC. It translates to CASSYMASGRDFSYEQYF.

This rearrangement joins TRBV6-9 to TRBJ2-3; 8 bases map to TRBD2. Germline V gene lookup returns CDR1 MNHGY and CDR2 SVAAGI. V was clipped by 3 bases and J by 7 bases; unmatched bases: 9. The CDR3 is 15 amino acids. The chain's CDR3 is CASSYEPGGRYTQYF. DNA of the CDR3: TGTGCCAGCAGTTACGAGCCGGGAGGGCGATATACGCAGTATTTT.

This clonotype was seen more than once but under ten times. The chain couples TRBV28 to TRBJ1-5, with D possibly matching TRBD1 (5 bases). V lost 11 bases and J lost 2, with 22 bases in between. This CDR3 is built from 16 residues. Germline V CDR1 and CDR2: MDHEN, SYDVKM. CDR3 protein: CAVQRAGPFGNQPQHF. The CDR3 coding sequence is TGTGCCGTCCAACGGGCAGGGCCGTTTGGCAATCAGCCCCAGCATTTT.

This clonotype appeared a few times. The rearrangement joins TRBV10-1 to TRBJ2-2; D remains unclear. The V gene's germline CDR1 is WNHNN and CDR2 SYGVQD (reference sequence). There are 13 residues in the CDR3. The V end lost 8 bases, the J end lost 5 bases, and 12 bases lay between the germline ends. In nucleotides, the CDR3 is TGCGCCAGCGCCGACTTAATTACCGGGGAGCTGTTTTTT. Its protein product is CASADLITGELFF.

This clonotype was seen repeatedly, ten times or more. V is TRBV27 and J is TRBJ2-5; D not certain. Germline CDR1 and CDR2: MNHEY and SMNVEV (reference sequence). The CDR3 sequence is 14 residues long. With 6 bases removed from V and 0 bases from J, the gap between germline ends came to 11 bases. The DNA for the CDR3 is TGTGCCAGCAGAAAAACGGCCTACCAAGAGACCCAGTACTTC. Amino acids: CASRKTAYQETQYF.